This T cell receptor beta chain is from a study of CD8 T cells in ankylosing spondylitis. Study results and caveats: Blood of patients with ankylosing spondylitis appeared to be characterized by a TCR beta motif of 8 or 9 highly homologous variants.

Germline V gene sequence: CDR1 SGHRS, CDR2 YFSETQ. The CDR3 extends over 13 amino acids. V was clipped by 0 bases and J by 14 bases; unmatched bases: 5. In this sample, this clonotype turned up a few times. The antigen is not known. Quantitative 5'-RACE with molecular barcodes generated TCR beta libraries. TCRdb re-called the 5' RACE reads through MiXCR, storing one row per CDR3 protein. In the table there are about 450,000 distinct CDR3 sequences, 25% to 30% of which are singletons. The sample comprised blood, either unsorted or a sorted T cell fraction (not recorded which). The receptor was derived from a male donor with ankylosing spondylitis. This chain joins TRBV5-1 and TRBJ2-1; 10 bases align to TRBD2. The DNA of the CDR3 is TGCGCCAGCAGCTTGGGTCTAGCGGGAGAAAAGTTCTTC. Its protein product is CASSLGLAGEKFF.